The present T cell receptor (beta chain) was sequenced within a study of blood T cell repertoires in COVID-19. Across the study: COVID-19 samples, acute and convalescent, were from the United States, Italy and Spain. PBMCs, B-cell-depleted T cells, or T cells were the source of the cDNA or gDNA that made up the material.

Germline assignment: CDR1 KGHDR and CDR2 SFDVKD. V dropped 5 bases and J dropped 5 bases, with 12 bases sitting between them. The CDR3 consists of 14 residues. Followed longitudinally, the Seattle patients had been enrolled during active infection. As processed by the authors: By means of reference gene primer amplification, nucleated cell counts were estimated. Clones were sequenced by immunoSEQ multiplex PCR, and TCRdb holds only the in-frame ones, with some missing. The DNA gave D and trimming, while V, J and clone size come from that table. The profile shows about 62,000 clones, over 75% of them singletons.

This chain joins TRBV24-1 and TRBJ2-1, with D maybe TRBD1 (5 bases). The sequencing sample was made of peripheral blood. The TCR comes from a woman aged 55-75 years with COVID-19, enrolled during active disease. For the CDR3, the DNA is TGTGCCACCAGTGTCGTGGACACGAACAATGAGCAGTTCTTC. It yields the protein CATSVVDTNNEQFF.